The clone carrying this T cell receptor (beta chain) appeared once. This record comes from a study of shared clonotypes between healthy human individuals. Germline CDR1 reads KGHSH; CDR2 reads LQKENI. CDR3 length equals 15 residues. V was cut by 3 bases and J by 5 bases, with 14 bases left in between. TCRdb's table, derived via immunoSEQ multiplex PCR, lists solely in-frame clones and lacks some. The table shows 2.5 million or so clones, with around nine tenths occurring only once. Input material: naive CD4+ T cells sorted from blood. The subset: CD45RA+ positively selected. This chain joins TRBV18 and TRBJ2-1; D may be TRBD1 or TRBD2 (5 bases each). The sequence came from a man younger than 35 in good health. CDR3 sequence: CASSPGVTLNNEQFF. The CDR3 DNA reads as TGTGCCAGCTCACCGGGGGTAACGTTGAACAATGAGCAGTTCTTC.